This record looks at one T cell receptor beta chain sequence and its context. Germline CDR1 is MNHNS and CDR2 is SASEGT. The CDR3 consists of 15 residues. Trimming took 4 bases from V and 5 from J, leaving 14 bases between them. Assay: immunoSEQ multiplex PCR; the TCRdb copy retains only in-frame clones and omits some. The data contain about 730,000 clones, approximately 83% of them singletons. This record comes from a study of shared T cell receptors in the human thymus. Another study also made use of these data, one on human thymus T cells. That study reports: Donation was from healthy Finnish infants who were having corrective surgery that addressed congenital heart defects. Resections obtained during corrective heart surgery supplied the thymus tissue. In unrelated individuals, thymic repertoires overlapped highly, according to related research.

This chain connects TRBV6-1 to TRBJ2-2; D is possibly TRBD1 (6 bases). The clonotype was recovered from a girl less than two years old with a congenital heart defect. The sample consisted of thymocytes. CDR3 sequence: CASSGPGVYTGELFF. The CDR3 nucleotides are TGTGCCAGCAGTGGTCCAGGGGTGTATACCGGGGAGCTGTTTTTT.